The rows below give T cell receptor beta chains drawn from one sample of a study of immune evolution from preneoplasia to lung adenocarcinoma. The assay was immunoSEQ multiplex PCR, and TCRdb's table has in-frame clones only and misses some. The sample comprises several thousand clones, around 85% of which are singletons, and 3% to 4% rests with the top ten. The source material was FFPE invasive lung adenocarcinoma tissue. These receptors all stem from a person aged 55-75 years with lung adenocarcinoma. Each CDR3 is given with its conserved first and last residue. The D gene is left open where the match is weak. A row's size may be missing; if present it is once, few, many or a size class.

v_call	d_call	clone_size	j_call	cdr3_aa	cdr3_nt
TRBV7-2	TRBD2	few	TRBJ2-7	CASSITSGSFNEQYF	TGTGCCAGCAGCATTACTAGCGGGAGTTTCAACGAGCAGTACTTC
TRBV4-2	NA	once	TRBJ1-3	CASSQDSGRTIYF	TGTGCCAGCAGCCAAGATTCAGGGCGTACCATATATTTT
TRBV4-1	NA	NA	TRBJ2-7	CASSQDRGTLLKQYF	TGCGCCAGCAGCCAAGATCGGGGGACGCTGCTCAAGCAGTACTTC
TRBV9	TRBD2	NA	TRBJ2-3	CASSPMVGGSTDTQYF	TGTGCCAGCAGCCCAATGGTGGGAGGGAGCACAGATACGCAGTATTTT
TRBV4-2	NA	NA	TRBJ2-3	CASSQGRGTDTQYF	TGTGCCAGCAGCCAAGGAAGGGGCACAGATACGCAGTATTTT
TRBV5-1	NA	NA	TRBJ2-7	CASSFGPESSSYEQYF	TGCGCCAGCAGCTTTGGACCCGAATCGAGCTCCTACGAGCAGTACTTC
TRBV6-5	NA	NA	TRBJ2-1	CASTRTGLTYNEQFF	TGTGCCAGTACCAGGACGGGACTTACCTACAATGAGCAGTTCTTC
TRBV7-9	TRBD1	NA	TRBJ1-1	CASTSGGRTEAFF	TGTGCCAGCACATCAGGGGGTAGGACTGAAGCTTTCTTT
TRBV29-1	NA	NA	TRBJ2-7	CSVQGGGGEQYF	TGCAGCGTCCAAGGGGGCGGGGGCGAGCAGTACTTC
TRBV5-4	NA	once	TRBJ2-5	CASSSRGAETQYF	TGTGCCAGCAGCTCGAGAGGGGCGGAGACCCAGTACTTC
TRBV5-1	NA	NA	TRBJ2-2	CASSLGNRDPNTGELFF	TGCGCCAGCAGCTTGGGGAACAGGGACCCGAACACCGGGGAGCTGTTTTTT
TRBV10-1	TRBD1	NA	TRBJ1-4	CASLLHGTAHFATNEKLFF	TGCGCCAGCCTCTTACACGGGACAGCACATTTCGCAACTAATGAAAAACTGTTTTTT
TRBV28	NA	NA	TRBJ2-2	CASSVGGNDGAGELFF	TGTGCCAGCAGTGTTGGCGGGAATGATGGGGCCGGGGAGCTGTTTTTT
TRBV2	NA	NA	TRBJ2-2	CASLRGSAGELFF	TGTGCCAGCCTCCGAGGCAGCGCCGGGGAGCTGTTTTTT
TRBV18	NA	few	TRBJ2-3	CASSPPGADTQYF	TGTGCCAGCTCACCCCCAGGGGCAGATACGCAGTATTTT
TRBV2	TRBD1	NA	TRBJ2-7	CATGTGASYEQYF	TGTGCCACCGGGACAGGAGCCTCCTACGAGCAGTACTTC
TRBV7-9	NA	once	TRBJ2-2	CASSSQGDTGELFF	TGTGCCAGCAGCTCACAGGGAGACACCGGGGAGCTGTTTTTT
TRBV7-8	NA	NA	TRBJ1-1	CASSSFLVGTEAFF	TGTGCCAGCAGCTCTTTTCTCGTCGGGACTGAAGCTTTCTTT
TRBV4-1	NA	NA	TRBJ2-5	CASSQGVSDLREETQYF	TGCGCCAGCAGCCAAGGGGTTAGCGATCTCCGAGAGGAGACCCAGTACTTC
TRBV4-2	NA	NA	TRBJ1-2	CASSSNRLANYGYTF	TGTGCCAGCAGCTCCAACAGGCTTGCTAACTATGGCTACACCTTC
TRBV13	NA	NA	TRBJ2-3	CASSPNLITYRNPTDTQYF	TGTGCCAGCAGCCCAAACCTAATAACCTACAGGAACCCCACAGATACGCAGTATTTT
TRBV19	TRBD1	NA	TRBJ2-7	CASTYGTGGMYEQYF	TGTGCCAGTACCTATGGGACAGGGGGGATGTACGAGCAGTACTTC
TRBV6-1	NA	NA	TRBJ2-1	CASSQGRWSYNEQFF	TGTGCCAGCAGTCAGGGAAGATGGTCCTACAATGAGCAGTTCTTC
TRBV11-2	NA	once	TRBJ2-2	CASSRVQGIRTGELFF	TGTGCCAGCAGTCGGGTCCAGGGCATCCGGACCGGGGAGCTGTTTTTT
TRBV2	NA	NA	TRBJ1-1	CASRRTDTEAFF	TGTGCCAGCAGAAGGACAGACACTGAAGCTTTCTTT
TRBV5-1	TRBD2	few	TRBJ2-3	CASSLIATSGRRDTQYF	TGCGCCAGCAGCCTTATTGCGACTAGCGGGAGGAGGGATACGCAGTATTTT
TRBV21-1	NA	NA	TRBJ2-2	CASSKWRGRTGELFF	TGTGCCAGCAGCAAGTGGAGGGGGCGTACCGGGGAGCTGTTTTTT
TRBV4-1	NA	NA	TRBJ1-5	CASSQDRGDQPQHF	TGCGCCAGCAGCCAAGATCGCGGGGATCAGCCCCAGCATTTT
TRBV5-1	TRBD2	NA	TRBJ2-3	CASNRGGSTDTQYF	TGCGCCAGCAATCGCGGGGGGAGCACAGATACGCAGTATTTT
TRBV7-2	NA	once	TRBJ1-1	CASSLGPRVNEAFF	TGTGCCAGCAGCTTAGGCCCCCGGGTTAATGAAGCTTTCTTT
TRBV28	TRBD1	NA	TRBJ2-7	CASTSRTGGTYEQYF	TGTGCCAGCACCTCTCGGACAGGGGGGACCTACGAGCAGTACTTC
TRBV9	NA	once	TRBJ1-1	CASSPAVTDNTMNTEAFF	TGTGCCAGCAGCCCGGCTGTGACTGACAATACCATGAACACTGAAGCTTTCTTT
TRBV2	NA	NA	TRBJ1-5	CASSRGGNSNQPQHF	TGTGCCAGCAGCCGGGGAGGAAATAGCAATCAGCCCCAGCATTTT
TRBV28	NA	NA	TRBJ1-1	CASSLGGGRVSTEAFF	TGTGCCAGCAGTTTAGGCGGGGGAAGAGTGAGCACTGAAGCTTTCTTT
TRBV9	NA	few	TRBJ2-2	CASSVDAGANTGELFF	TGTGCCAGCAGCGTAGATGCGGGCGCGAACACCGGGGAGCTGTTTTTT
TRBV25-1	TRBD2	once	TRBJ2-3	CASSGPGLAGESTDTQYF	TGTGCCAGCAGTGGGCCGGGACTAGCGGGAGAAAGCACAGATACGCAGTATTTT
TRBV7-9	NA	NA	TRBJ2-3	CASSQSLGDTQYF	TGTGCCAGCAGCCAATCACTCGGAGATACGCAGTATTTT
TRBV9	NA	NA	TRBJ1-2	CASSVTPDYGYTF	TGTGCCAGCAGCGTAACCCCTGACTATGGCTACACCTTC
TRBV28	NA	once	TRBJ1-4	CASSFRSATNEKLFF	TGTGCCAGCAGTTTCAGGAGTGCAACTAATGAAAAACTGTTTTTT
TRBV30	NA	NA	TRBJ2-2	CAWSSRNTGELFF	TGTGCCTGGAGTAGCAGGAACACCGGGGAGCTGTTTTTT
TRBV28	TRBD1	NA	TRBJ1-5	CASRRRDRDQPQHF	TGTGCCAGCAGGCGCCGGGACAGGGATCAGCCCCAGCATTTT
TRBV30	NA	NA	TRBJ2-2	CAWSAVTGELFF	TGTGCCTGGAGTGCCGTGACCGGGGAGCTGTTTTTT
TRBV27	NA	NA	TRBJ2-1	CASSSLEGGRHEQFF	TGTGCCAGCAGTTCTCTCGAAGGTGGGCGTCATGAGCAGTTCTTC
TRBV6-5	NA	NA	TRBJ2-6	CASNSGANVLTF	TGTGCCAGCAACTCTGGGGCCAACGTCCTGACTTTC
TRBV29-1	TRBD1	NA	TRBJ2-7	CSVTGTGSYEQYF	TGCAGCGTCACCGGGACAGGATCCTACGAGCAGTACTTC
TRBV7-2	TRBD2	NA	TRBJ2-7	CASSRGLAADEQYF	TGTGCCAGCAGCCGGGGACTAGCGGCAGACGAGCAGTACTTC
TRBV15	NA	NA	TRBJ2-7	CATSRAGASSEQYF	TGTGCCACCAGCAGGGCCGGGGCCTCGAGCGAGCAGTACTTC
TRBV7-2	NA	NA	TRBJ2-7	CASSLASGQGAYEQYF	TGTGCCAGCAGCTTAGCAAGTGGGCAGGGTGCCTACGAGCAGTACTTC
TRBV30	NA	few	TRBJ2-5	CAWKGNQETQYF	TGTGCCTGGAAAGGAAACCAAGAGACCCAGTACTTC
TRBV5-1	NA	NA	TRBJ1-5	CASSLSPDQPQHF	TGCGCCAGCAGCTTATCCCCAGATCAGCCCCAGCATTTT
TRBV11-2	NA	NA	TRBJ2-7	CASSLVSGVHEQYF	TGTGCCAGCAGCTTAGTGTCAGGGGTCCACGAGCAGTACTTC
TRBV6-1	TRBD1	NA	TRBJ1-2	CASSRQGVGYTF	TGTGCCAGCAGTCGCCAGGGGGTAGGCTACACCTTC
TRBV18	TRBD1	NA	TRBJ2-2	CASGTGGNTGELFF	TGTGCCAGTGGGACAGGAGGGAACACCGGGGAGCTGTTTTTT
TRBV10-3	TRBD1	few	TRBJ1-5	CAIRDRENQPQHF	TGTGCCATCAGGGACAGGGAGAATCAGCCCCAGCATTTT
TRBV4-1	TRBD1	NA	TRBJ1-2	CASSPGDRGIDGYTF	TGCGCCAGCAGCCCAGGCGACAGGGGAATCGATGGCTACACCTTC
TRBV6-6	NA	NA	TRBJ1-1	CASSLQGADTEAFF	TGTGCCAGCAGCCTACAGGGCGCGGACACTGAAGCTTTCTTT
TRBV5-4	TRBD2	NA	TRBJ2-3	CASSLYAGGVTDTQYF	TGTGCCAGCAGCTTGTACGCGGGAGGGGTCACAGATACGCAGTATTTT
TRBV29-1	TRBD2	NA	TRBJ2-7	CSVGTSGRREQYF	TGCAGCGTTGGGACTAGCGGGAGACGGGAGCAGTACTTC